The source of this T cell receptor (beta chain) is a study of blood T cell repertoires in COVID-19. The CDR3 is made up of 18 amino acids. Assay: immunoSEQ multiplex PCR; the TCRdb copy retains only in-frame clones and omits some. The sample carries roughly 200,000 clones, 75% to 90% recorded once. The sequenced sample consisted of peripheral blood. The TCR comes from a woman in her 40s with COVID-19, enrolled during active disease. The chain couples TRBV21-1 to TRBJ1-2; whether TRBD1, the table's D call, matches the DNA was not checked. TRBV21-1 is classified as a pseudogene. The CDR3 region is CASSKRGQKTDRVQGYTF. CDR3 nucleotide sequence: TGTGCCAGCAGCAAAAGGGGACAAAAGACGGACAGGGTGCAGGGCTACACCTTC.